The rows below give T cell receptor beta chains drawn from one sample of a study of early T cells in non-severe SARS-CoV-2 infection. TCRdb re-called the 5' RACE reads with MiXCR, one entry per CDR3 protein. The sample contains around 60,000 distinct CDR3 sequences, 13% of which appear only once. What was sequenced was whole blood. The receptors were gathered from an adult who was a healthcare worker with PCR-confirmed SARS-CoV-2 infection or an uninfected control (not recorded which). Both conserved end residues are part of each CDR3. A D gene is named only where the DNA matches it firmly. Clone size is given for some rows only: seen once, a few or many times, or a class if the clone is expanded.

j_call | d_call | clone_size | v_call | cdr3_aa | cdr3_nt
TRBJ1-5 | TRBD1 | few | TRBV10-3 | CAISERTGGLQPQHF | TGTGCCATCAGTGAGAGGACAGGGGGCTTGCAGCCCCAGCATTTT
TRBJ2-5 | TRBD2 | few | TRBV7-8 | CASRYSGGLSETQYF | TGTGCCAGCAGATACAGCGGGGGTTTGTCGGAGACCCAGTACTTC
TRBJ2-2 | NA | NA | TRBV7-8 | CASSLTTGELFF | TGTGCCAGCAGCTTAACCACCGGGGAGCTGTTTTTT
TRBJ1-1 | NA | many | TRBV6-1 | CASSADRETEAFF | TGTGCCAGCAGCGCGGACCGGGAAACTGAAGCTTTCTTT
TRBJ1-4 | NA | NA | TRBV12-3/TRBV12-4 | CASSLEGLSKKLFF | TGTGCCAGCAGTTTAGAGGGGTTGAGTAAAAAACTGTTTTTT
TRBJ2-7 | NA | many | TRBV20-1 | CSARIGAAIDEQYF | TGCAGTGCTAGAATTGGGGCCGCCATCGACGAGCAGTACTTC
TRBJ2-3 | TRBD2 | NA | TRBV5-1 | CASSLERGGTDTQYF | TGCGCCAGCAGCTTGGAGCGGGGGGGCACAGATACGCAGTATTTT
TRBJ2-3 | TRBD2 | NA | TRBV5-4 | CASSFGGAETDTQYF | TGTGCCAGCAGCTTCGGGGGGGCCGAAACAGATACGCAGTATTTT
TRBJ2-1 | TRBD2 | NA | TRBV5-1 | CASSFSGGAYNEQFF | TGCGCCAGCAGCTTTAGCGGGGGGGCCTACAATGAGCAGTTCTTC
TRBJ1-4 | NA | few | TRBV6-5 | CASSYNARWEKLFF | TGTGCCAGCAGTTATAATGCCCGATGGGAAAAACTGTTTTTT
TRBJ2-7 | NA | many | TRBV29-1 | CSVEDPDSQPGEQYF | TGCAGCGTTGAAGACCCGGACAGTCAACCGGGAGAGCAGTACTTC
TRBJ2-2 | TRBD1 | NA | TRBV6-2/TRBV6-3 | CASSYQGDTGELFF | TGTGCCAGCAGTTACCAGGGGGACACCGGGGAGCTGTTTTTT
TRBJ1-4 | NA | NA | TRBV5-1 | CASSVRVGSTNEKLFF | TGCGCCAGCAGCGTCAGGGTGGGGTCAACTAATGAAAAACTGTTTTTT
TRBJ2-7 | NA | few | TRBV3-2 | CASSPLAGGQSPYEQYF | TGTGCCAGCAGCCCACTAGCGGGGGGCCAATCCCCCTACGAGCAGTACTTC